This record concerns one T cell receptor (beta chain) sequence. Generated by immunoSEQ multiplex PCR, the TCRdb table keeps only in-frame clones and is missing some. This sample has some 240,000 clones; just under 85% occur once, and the top ten carry over 8%. The data were taken from a study of blood T cell repertoires in COVID-19. The germline CDR1 and CDR2 sequences are SNHLY and FYNNEI. Between the trimmed V and J ends, which lost 4 bases and 12 bases, there was a span of 13 bases. The CDR3 contains 12 residues. This clonotype was obtained from a woman over 75 with acute or convalescent COVID-19. This chain links TRBV2 with TRBJ2-1, with D maybe TRBD1 (6 bases). The specimen sequenced was peripheral blood. DNA for the CDR3: TGTGCCAGCAGTGCGGACAGCCCCGGGCAGTTCTTC. It encodes CASSADSPGQFF.